This TCR beta chain was obtained from a study of vaccination effects on CD4 cells after COVID-19 (dated by TCRdb to the early 2020s). Regarding the study in general: Across the study, the median time from the second dose to post-vaccine sampling was 72 days (range 14 to 241). The study compared SARS-CoV-2 spike-specific CD4+ TCR repertoires before and after mRNA vaccination in COVID-19 convalescent patients and infection-naive vaccine recipients. In the study, cultures from other donors were sequenced using the Oncomine TCR Beta short-read assay on an Illumina iSeq 100. Altogether, over 9 COVID-19 convalescent patients and a few SARS-CoV-2-naive healthy vaccine recipients made up the full study.

Libraries were made using the immunoSEQ multiplex PCR assay. DNA from the CD4+ T cells that had been cultured and isolated underwent TCR beta CDR3 sequencing. The authors' pipeline ran thus. The analysis removed non-productive TCR sequences, trimmed reads to the CDR3 region, and retained only CDR3s that were 7 or more amino acids long. Antigen-specific clonotypes were identified using the MANAFEST web app by comparison of expansion in peptide wells against reference cultures. Positive clones required FDR<0.05 expansion versus reference and all other wells, odds ratio above 5, and frequency above 0.1% in two replicate wells. Clonotypes significantly expanded in SARS-CoV-2 spike wells and in at least one common cold coronavirus spike condition were defined as cross-reactive. Levenshtein distance calculated with the stringdist R package was used to assess CDR3 similarity, and unrooted trees were constructed with ape in R 3.6.1. Held by TCRdb, this immuneACCESS table contains in-frame sequences only and omits some clones. Under half of the omission traces to an unresolved V gene where checked; the cause of the rest is unknown. V and J calls and clone size are copied from that table; D and trimming were computed from the DNA. For this sample the table gives some 22,000 clones, of which around four fifths were detected only once. The ten largest clones capture 6.5% to 10% of the sample.

In the ViraFEST assay, PBMC were stimulated with viral peptide pools, and antigen-specific CD4+ T cell clonotypes were then identified by expansion using TCR sequencing. After around eleven days of culture, CD4+ T cells were isolated with the EasySep CD4+ T cell isolation kit. Each participant received two doses of an mRNA SARS-CoV-2 vaccine, either BNT162b2 or mRNA-1273. None of the healthy vaccine recipients had a prior SARS-CoV-2 infection, which was confirmed by nucleocapsid antibody tests that came back negative both before and after vaccination. Each well held roughly 2.2 million PBMC cultured in IMDM containing about 5.5% human AB serum, 10 IU/ml IL-2 and gentamicin, along with 10 ug/ml peptides. Half of the culture medium was replaced with fresh IL-2-containing medium on days 3 and 7. Unless noted otherwise, every peptide stimulation condition was grown in triplicate wells. PBMC were separated from whole blood using Ficoll-Paque Plus gradient centrifugation and were then either cryopreserved at -140C or used fresh. The spike proteins of SARS-CoV-2 and of the common cold coronaviruses HCoV-NL63, HCoV-OC43 and HCoV-229E were spanned by overlapping peptide pools. The QIAamp micro DNA kit was used to extract genomic DNA from the cultured CD4+ T cells.

This clone was observed a few times. Its specific antigen is unknown. Base qualities are not provided; no much larger clone lies one nucleotide away. Here is what the overall study found, with its caveats: Both infection-induced and vaccine-induced clones contracted markedly at late post-vaccination timepoints, which is consistent with waning T cell responses. In healthy vaccine recipients, vaccine-induced clones were almost all SARS-CoV-2 mono-reactive, with only 1 of 255 being cross-reactive with common cold coronaviruses. Only a small number of convalescent patients were included, and no early post-infection timepoints were available, which limited the study.

For CDR1 and CDR2, the germline V gene lists SGHTS and YDEGEE. From its cysteine to its phenylalanine, the CDR3 spans 15 amino acids. Only the CDR3 portion is preserved as DNA: 45 bases, with reading frame beginning at the first base. At the junction V is shortened by 2 bases and J by 4 bases, with 12 bases in between. The sequence is built from TRBV5-8 and TRBJ2-2; the D gene remains uncertain. This sequence originates from a human donor who received a COVID-19 vaccine. The starting material was CD4+ T cells from PBMCs cultured with SARS-CoV-2 spike peptides, obtained after COVID-19 vaccination. In the paper's terms, the cell subset or site label means: SARS-CoV-2 spike overlapping peptide pool stimulation. The DNA reads TGTGCCAGCAGCTTTGGCAGGTTTTTCACCGGGGAGCTGTTTTTT. It is translated as CASSFGRFFTGELFF.